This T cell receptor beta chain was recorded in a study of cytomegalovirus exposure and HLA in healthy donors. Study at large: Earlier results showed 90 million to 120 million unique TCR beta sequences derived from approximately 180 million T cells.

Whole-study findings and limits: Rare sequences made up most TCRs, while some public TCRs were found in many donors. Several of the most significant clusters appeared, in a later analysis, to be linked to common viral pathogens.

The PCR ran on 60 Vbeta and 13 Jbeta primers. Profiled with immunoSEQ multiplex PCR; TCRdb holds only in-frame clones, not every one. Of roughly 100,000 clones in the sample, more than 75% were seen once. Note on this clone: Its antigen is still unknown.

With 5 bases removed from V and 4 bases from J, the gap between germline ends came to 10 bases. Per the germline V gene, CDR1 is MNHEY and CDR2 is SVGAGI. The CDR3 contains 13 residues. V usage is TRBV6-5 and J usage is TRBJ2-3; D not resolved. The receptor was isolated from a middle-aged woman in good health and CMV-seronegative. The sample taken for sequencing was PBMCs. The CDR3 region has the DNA TGTGCCAGCAGTGCCGTGACTGCAGATACGCAGTATTTT. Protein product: CASSAVTADTQYF.